The entry that follows covers one T cell receptor (beta chain) sequence. Its antigen remains unknown. This entry is derived from a study of identifying expanded T cells in peripheral blood. Study-wide points: Across healthy donors, higher total template counts meant significantly greater approximately 2-week count variance.

Using immunoSEQ multiplex PCR, the repertoire was profiled, and TCRdb retains in-frame clones only, with some absent. The sample contains some 75,000 clones, around 90% of which appear only once. This CDR3 comprises 13 residues. Trimming took 5 bases from V and 7 from J; bases not matched to a gene: 5. Germline values: CDR1 MDHEN, CDR2 SYDVKM. This sequence was found in a person between 18 and 70 years old in good health. The chain employs TRBV28 and TRBJ1-3; 7 nucleotides line up with TRBD1. Sequencing was performed on blood. The CDR3 is CASSGQARNTIYF. The CDR3 DNA reads TGTGCCAGCAGTGGACAGGCACGGAACACCATATATTTT.